This is a list of T cell receptor beta chains from one sample in a study of blood T cell repertoires in COVID-19. Profiling relied on immunoSEQ multiplex PCR, and the TCRdb table lists in-frame clones only, not all of them. The data show around 360,000 clones, with roughly 87% seen just once and 2.5% to 3% held by the top ten. Material: PBMCs or T cells enriched from blood (not recorded which). These receptors all come from a woman aged 25 to 39 who had recovered from COVID-19. Both conserved end residues are part of each CDR3. A D gene is named only where the DNA matches it firmly. The size entry is marked missing in some rows and otherwise reads once, few, many or a size class.

>TRBJ1-1|-|TRBV5-8|-
TGTGCCAGCACTGGGGTGCGGGGCACTGAAGCTTTCTTT
CASTGVRGTEAFF
>TRBJ2-1|-|TRBV7-9|TRBD2
TGTGCCAGCAGCGCTACCCAGCGGGAGGAGGACAATGAGCAGTTCTTC
CASSATQREEDNEQFF
>TRBJ2-7|-|TRBV7-6|-
TGTGCCAGCAGCTTGGGCACAGGGCTCCACGAGCAGTACTTC
CASSLGTGLHEQYF
>TRBJ2-2|-|TRBV4-1|TRBD1
TGCGCCAGCAGCCAAGGCCGACAGGGGCCCGGGGAGCTGTTTTTT
CASSQGRQGPGELFF
>TRBJ2-1|-|TRBV5-4|TRBD2
TGTGCCAGCAGCTTCGGGAGGGACTCCTACAATGAGCAGTTCTTC
CASSFGRDSYNEQFF
>TRBJ1-4|-|TRBV15|-
TGTGCCACCAGCTCCCGGGCAACTAATGAAAAACTGTTTTTT
CATSSRATNEKLFF
>TRBJ1-5|-|TRBV9|TRBD1
TGTGCCAGCAGCGGAGGGGGCATGAGTTTTCCCCAGCATTTT
CASSGGGMSFPQHF
>TRBJ2-5|few|TRBV5-1|-
TGCGCCAGCAGCTTGGGGCAGGGGAGAGAGACCCAGTACTTC
CASSLGQGRETQYF
>TRBJ1-2|-|TRBV5-6|-
TGTGCCAGCAGCCGCTTCAGGGAGGACTATGGCTACACCTTC
CASSRFREDYGYTF
>TRBJ2-2|-|TRBV27|TRBD1
TGTGCCAGCAGTCTTAGGGGGACAGGGGGCAGGACCGGGGAGCTGTTTTTT
CASSLRGTGGRTGELFF
>TRBJ2-2|once|TRBV7-2|-
TGTGCCAGCAGCTTTTTATTAATCGCGAACACCGGGGAGCTGTTTTTT
CASSFLLIANTGELFF
>TRBJ1-1|-|TRBV19|TRBD1
TGTGCCAGTAGTACAGTGACAGGGGGGACCACTGAAGCTTTCTTT
CASSTVTGGTTEAFF
>TRBJ1-2|-|TRBV28|TRBD1
TGTGCCAGTGGGGACAGGGATGTGCAAGGCTACACCTTC
CASGDRDVQGYTF
>TRBJ2-3|-|TRBV7-2|TRBD2
TGTGCCAGCAGCTTAAGATTAGCGGGGGTAACAGATACGCAGTATTTT
CASSLRLAGVTDTQYF
>TRBJ1-2|-|TRBV24-1|-
TGTGCCACCAGTGATTTCGCCTCGCCTGACAGGCACTATGGCTACACCTTC
CATSDFASPDRHYGYTF
>TRBJ2-3|-|TRBV19|-
TGTGCCAGTAGTATAGTGGGCAGCTCTAGCACAGATACGCAGTATTTT
CASSIVGSSSTDTQYF
>TRBJ2-1|-|TRBV2|TRBD2
TGTGCCAGCAGTGTCCGGGGGGACTACAATGAGCAGTTCTTC
CASSVRGDYNEQFF
>TRBJ1-1|-|TRBV4-1|TRBD1
TGCGCCAGCAGCCAAGCGGCAGGGGGTGGCACTGAAGCTTTCTTT
CASSQAAGGGTEAFF
>TRBJ2-5|-|TRBV5-1|-
TGCGCCAGCAGCTTGGGCGGATGGGAGACCCAGTACTTC
CASSLGGWETQYF
>TRBJ2-2|-|TRBV3-1/TRBV3-2|-
TGTGCCAGCAGCCAAATACAGGGATCCCCCGGGGAGCTGTTTTTT
CASSQIQGSPGELFF
>TRBJ2-7|-|TRBV3-1/TRBV3-2|-
TGTGCCAGCAGCCAAGATACGGCGGGGGCCCTCTACGAGCAGTACTTC
CASSQDTAGALYEQYF
>TRBJ1-1|-|TRBV2|-
TGTGCCAGCAGTATGACAGGTTACACTGAAGCTTTCTTT
CASSMTGYTEAFF
>TRBJ2-2|-|TRBV29-1|-
TGCAGCGTTCGTTTGGGGGCGACCGGGGAGCTGTTTTTT
CSVRLGATGELFF
>TRBJ2-2|-|TRBV5-4|TRBD2
TGTGCCAGCAGCTTGGCTTTAGCGGGTAGTACGGGCGGGGAGCTGTTTTTT
CASSLALAGSTGGELFF
>TRBJ2-1|once|TRBV7-9|TRBD1
TGTGCCAGCAGCCGGGGACAGGGAGTCTACAATGAGCAGTTCTTC
CASSRGQGVYNEQFF
>TRBJ2-2|few|TRBV7-3|TRBD2
TGTGCCTCGGGACTAGCGGGGAACACCGGGGAGCTGTTTTTT
CASGLAGNTGELFF
>TRBJ1-6|-|TRBV5-1|TRBD1
TGCGCCAGCTCCGAGGGACAGGGGAATTCACCCCTCCACTTT
CASSEGQGNSPLHF
>TRBJ2-1|-|TRBV10-1|TRBD2
TGCGCCAGCAGCCCTAGCGGGGGCCAAGCGTTCTTC
CASSPSGGQAFF
>TRBJ2-7|-|TRBV29-1|TRBD1
TGCAGCGTTGAAGACCTAGGGACAGAGAGCTCCTACGAGCAGTACTTC
CSVEDLGTESSYEQYF
>TRBJ1-4|-|TRBV4-1|-
TGCGCCAGCAGCCAAGGGGTAGGATCGGGTAATGAAAAACTGTTTTTT
CASSQGVGSGNEKLFF
>TRBJ1-1|-|TRBV28|TRBD1
TGTGCCAGCAGTTCCCCGGGACAGGGGTACACTGAAGCTTTCTTT
CASSSPGQGYTEAFF
>TRBJ2-3|-|TRBV20-1|TRBD2
TGCAGTGCTAGTGACTCGGGACTAGCGGGGTTCACAGATACGCAGTATTTT
CSASDSGLAGFTDTQYF
>TRBJ2-1|-|TRBV5-1|TRBD2
TGCGCCAGCGGTCGGAGGGGGGGCCGCGGGAGGGCCCTTTCCTACAATGAGCAGTTCTTC
CASGRRGGRGRALSYNEQFF
>TRBJ2-2|-|TRBV7-3|-
TGTGCCAGCAGCTTATCACAGAACACCGGGGAGCTGTTTTTT
CASSLSQNTGELFF
>TRBJ2-7|-|TRBV5-3|-
TGTGCCAGAAGCTTGGCGAGAGGGGGTTACAGCTCTAGCTCCTACGAGCAGTACTTC
CARSLARGGYSSSSYEQYF
>TRBJ1-6|-|TRBV7-3|TRBD1
TGTGCCAGCAGCTCACAGGGGTCTAATTCACCCCTCCACTTT
CASSSQGSNSPLHF
>TRBJ2-5|-|TRBV5-1|TRBD1
TGCGCCAGCAATATTCAGACAGGGATCCAAGAGACCCAGTACTTC
CASNIQTGIQETQYF
>TRBJ1-1|-|TRBV7-2|-
TGTGCCAGCAGCTTGACAGGATACACTGAAGCTTTCTTT
CASSLTGYTEAFF
>TRBJ2-5|-|TRBV14|-
TGTGCCAGCAGCCAAGTTCTTGCCTATACCTCCCAAGAGACCCAGTACTTC
CASSQVLAYTSQETQYF
>TRBJ1-2|-|TRBV24-1|-
TGTGCCACCAGTCCCGGCAGGCCCTATGGCTACACCTTC
CATSPGRPYGYTF
>TRBJ1-1|-|TRBV2|-
TGTGCCAGCAGTGCCCTCAGGGAGAACACTGAAGCTTTCTTT
CASSALRENTEAFF
>TRBJ2-1|-|TRBV7-9|TRBD2
TGTGCCAGCAGCCCCGGGACTACGGTCAATGAGCAGTTCTTC
CASSPGTTVNEQFF
>TRBJ2-1|-|TRBV5-8|TRBD1
TGTGCCAGCAGCTTGAGCGGGACAGGGTCATACAGTGAGCAGTTCTTC
CASSLSGTGSYSEQFF
>TRBJ1-1|-|TRBV9|-
TGTGCCAGAAAGGGGGTAGGGAACACTGAAGCTTTCTTT
CARKGVGNTEAFF
>TRBJ2-3|once|TRBV2|-
TGTGCCAGCAGTTCCCGAGAGGGGGAGGGGGATACGCAGTATTTT
CASSSREGEGDTQYF
>TRBJ1-2|-|TRBV18|-
TGTGCCAGCTCACCGGGGGGAACCTATGGCTACACCTTC
CASSPGGTYGYTF
>TRBJ2-3|once|TRBV19|-
TGTGCCAGTAACCGAGCATATCCTGATCCAGATACGCAGTATTTT
CASNRAYPDPDTQYF
>TRBJ1-4|-|TRBV7-9|TRBD1
TGTGCCAGCAGCGCCAGGGGGCGGGATGAAAAACTGTTTTTT
CASSARGRDEKLFF
>TRBJ2-7|few|TRBV11-2|-
TGTGCCAGCAGCTTAGAGTTCGGACAGTTCTACGAGCAGTACTTC
CASSLEFGQFYEQYF
>TRBJ2-7|-|TRBV19|TRBD2
TGTGCCAGTAGTTTAGCGGGGGGGGCTCGTGAGCAGTACTTC
CASSLAGGAREQYF
>TRBJ2-1|-|TRBV28|-
TGTGCCAGCAGCTCCGGGACTTTATACAATGAGCAGTTCTTC
CASSSGTLYNEQFF
>TRBJ2-7|-|TRBV27|TRBD1
TGTGCCAGCAGTTTAGGACAGGGGAGCTACGAGCAGTACTTC
CASSLGQGSYEQYF
>TRBJ2-3|-|TRBV9|TRBD2
TGTGCCAGCAGCGTAGATGCGGGGGGGGCCGCAGATACGCAGTATTTT
CASSVDAGGAADTQYF